This T cell receptor beta chain was profiled in a study of identical twins. Study observations and caveats: With monozygotic twins, out-of-frame TCR alpha sharing exceeded what models estimated.

MiXCR was run by TCRdb on the 5' RACE reads, yielding one entry per CDR3 protein. The sample holds approximately 240,000 distinct CDR3 sequences, more than 12% seen once. The length of the CDR3 is 15 residues. Unmatched junction bases numbered 2, after V lost 0 bases and J lost 6 bases. The V gene's germline CDR1 is SGHDT and CDR2 YYEEEE. This clonotype was seen more than once but under ten times. No antigen is known for it. The chain uses TRBV5-6 and TRBJ1-4, with TRBD1 identical over 10 bases. The sequence was collected from a woman under 30 in good health. The specimen sequenced was memory (CD45RO+) T cells sorted from blood. The CDR3 DNA sequence: TGTGCCAGCAGCTTGGCCGGACAGGGGGATGAAAAACTGTTTTTT. It is translated as CASSLAGQGDEKLFF. Complete variable domain (other parts from reference TRBV5-6 and TRBJ1-4): DAGVTQSPTHLIKTRGQQVTLRCSPKSGHDTVSWYQQALGQGPQFIFQYYEEEERQRGNFPDRFSGHQFPNYSSELNVNALLLGDSALYLCASSLAGQGDEKLFFGSGTQLSVL.